This entry lists 28 T cell receptor beta chains sequenced from one sample in a study of beta chain features in type 1 diabetes. General study findings and limits: Shortening that was moderate but significant affected the TCRB CDR3s of Type 1 diabetes patients in all four CD4+ subsets.

The investigators reverse transcribed all of the isolated RNA, so they sequenced expressed TCRB transcripts. Sequenced by immunoSEQ multiplex PCR; TCRdb stores in-frame clones only, minus some. The data contain 200,000 to 300,000 clones, 20% of them singletons. Their target antigens are unknown. Sequenced sample: naive CD4+ T cells from blood. These receptors were collected from a woman aged 35 to 49 with type 1 diabetes.

The chain joins TRBV7-2 to TRBJ2-7; D perhaps matches TRBD2 (7 bases). V lost 1 base, J lost 3 bases, and 16 bases lay in between. The CDR3 sequence is 16 residues long. Germline loops: CDR1 SGHTA, CDR2 FQGNSA. This chain's CDR3 is CASSLVQRGRDYEQYF. In nucleotides, the CDR3 is TGTGCCAGCAGCTTAGTTCAAAGGGGGAGGGACTACGAGCAGTACTTC. Supplemented by reference TRBV7-2 and TRBJ2-7, the full variable domain reads GAGVSQSPSNKVTEKGKDVELRCDPISGHTALYWYRQSLGQGLEFLIYFQGNSAPDKSGLPSDRFSAERTGGSVSTLTIQRTQQEDSAVYLCASSLVQRGRDYEQYFGPGTRLTVT.

The chain combines TRBV2 with TRBJ2-5; TRBD1 agrees at 7 bases. The V gene end was trimmed by 6 bases and the J gene end by 5 bases; junction bases not matched to a gene: 6. The length of the CDR3 is 13 residues. Germline V gene sequence: CDR1 SNHLY, CDR2 FYNNEI. The CDR3 sequence: CASSGQAGETQYF. The CDR3 nucleotides are TGTGCCAGCAGCGGACAGGCTGGGGAGACCCAGTACTTC.

V and J are TRBV4-1 and TRBJ1-5; 7 bases are a match to TRBD1. CDR1 is MGHRA and CDR2 is YSYEKL in the germline V gene. With 1 base clipped from V and 4 bases from J, the junction kept 1 base outside the gene matches. There are 14 residues in the CDR3. Here the CDR3 DNA reads TGCGCCAGCAGCCAAGTACAGGGGAATCAGCCCCAGCATTTT. Its protein product is CASSQVQGNQPQHF.

In its sample, this clone was seen a few times. This same CDR3 is encoded by further DNA sequences in the sample. The gene calls are TRBV29-1 and TRBJ2-5; D is possibly TRBD1 (5 bases). The V and J ends lost 3 bases and 2 bases respectively, with 7 bases between them. Germline V gene data show CDR1 as SQVTM and CDR2 as ANQGSEA. The CDR3 consists of 12 residues. The CDR3 region is CSVDRDQETQYF. In nucleotides, the CDR3 is TGCAGCGTTGACAGGGATCAAGAGACCCAGTACTTC.

This chain connects TRBV19 to TRBJ2-1; D uncertain. The V end lost 11 bases, the J end lost 3 bases, and 14 bases lay between the germline ends. Germline V lookup: CDR1 LNHDA, CDR2 SQIVND (reference sequence). The CDR3 totals 13 residues. The CDR3 is CASSWAVYNEQFF. In DNA, the CDR3 is TGTGCCTCCAGTTGGGCCGTCTACAATGAGCAGTTCTTC.

The chain uses TRBV9 and TRBJ1-1; TRBD1 is a possible D gene (5 bases). Germline V lookup: CDR1 SGDLS, CDR2 YYNGEE. Trimming removed 0 bases at V and 6 bases at J, with 9 bases between. The CDR3 covers 13 residues. CDR3 nucleotide sequence: TGTGCCAGCAGCGTAGGACAGTCCCCTGAAGCTTTCTTT. This sequence encodes CASSVGQSPEAFF.

In its sample, this clone was seen a few times. The same CDR3 is also encoded by other DNA sequences in this sample. The chain is built from TRBV9 and TRBJ1-1; no reliable D call. V lost 0 bases and J lost 2, with 8 bases in between. Germline CDR1 reads SGDLS; CDR2 reads YYNGEE. The CDR3 length is 14 residues. CDR3 protein: CASSVVQENTEAFF. The CDR3 bases are TGTGCCAGCAGCGTAGTGCAGGAAAACACTGAAGCTTTCTTT.

This chain uses TRBV7-9 with TRBJ2-7, with D hard to call. CDR3 size: 15 residues. Germline CDR1 SEHNR, CDR2 FQNEAQ (reference sequence). V gave up 1 base and J gave up 7 bases, with 17 bases separating them. As DNA, the CDR3 is TGTGCCAGCAGCTTAGGAGGCAGTTCCTTTGGGGAGCAGTACTTC. This gives the protein CASSLGGSSFGEQYF.

The table lists this clone with a few counts. The chain recombines TRBV7-2 with TRBJ1-5; D is undetermined. With 2 bases removed from V and 4 bases from J, the gap between germline ends came to 6 bases. This CDR3 is 13 amino acids long. Germline V gene data show CDR1 as SGHTA and CDR2 as FQGNSA. In DNA, the CDR3 is TGTGCCAGCAGCTTACAGTTTAATCAGCCCCAGCATTTT. This sequence encodes CASSLQFNQPQHF.

This clone came up a few times. The gene calls are TRBV28 and TRBJ2-5, with D possibly being TRBD2 (5 bases). Trimming cost V 6 bases and J 5 bases, with 19 bases left between them. CDR1 and CDR2 from the germline V gene are MDHEN and SYDVKM. This CDR3 is built from 15 residues. The CDR3 sequence: CASSARLIGVETQYF. In DNA form, the CDR3 reads TGTGCCAGCAGCGCCCGGCTCATCGGGGTGGAGACCCAGTACTTC.

The V and J genes are TRBV27 and TRBJ2-3, with D possibly being TRBD2 (6 bases). Trimming removed 5 bases at V and 2 bases at J, with 17 bases between. Germline CDR1 MNHEY, CDR2 SMNVEV (reference sequence). This CDR3 is built from 16 residues. The CDR3 DNA follows: TGTGCCAGCAGTCCACCGGGACTTCATTACACAGATACGCAGTATTTT. This gives the protein CASSPPGLHYTDTQYF.

CDR3 nucleotide sequence: TGTGCCAGCAGCTTATCACCAGCGGGAGTTATCACAGATACGCAGTATTTT. It translates to CASSLSPAGVITDTQYF. The J gene is TRBJ2-3, the V gene TRBV7-6; 8 nucleotides agree with TRBD2. CDR3 length: 17 residues. Germline CDR1 SGHVS, CDR2 FNYEAQ. V lost 2 bases to trimming and J lost 2 bases; unmatched junction nucleotides: 9.

The J gene is TRBJ1-2, the V gene TRBV5-5, with TRBD1 identical over 10 bases. The CDR3 consists of 15 residues. The V and J ends lost 4 bases and 3 bases, in that order; junction bases with no gene match: 6. The germline CDR1 and CDR2 sequences are SGHKS and YYEKEE (reference sequence). CDR3 bases: TGTGCCAGCAGCCCCGGGACAGGGGAAGACTATGGCTACACCTTC. It encodes CASSPGTGEDYGYTF.

This clone has only a few counts. The rearrangement uses TRBV27 and TRBJ2-1; maybe TRBD2 (6 bases). This CDR3 has 14 amino acids. CDR1 and CDR2 from the germline V gene are MNHEY and SMNVEV (reference sequence). The V gene lost 5 bases and the J gene lost 5 bases, with 13 bases spanning the gap. CDR3 sequence: CASSRTTPNNEQFF. The CDR3 DNA is TGTGCCAGCAGTCGGACTACCCCGAACAATGAGCAGTTCTTC.

The gene calls are TRBV7-9 and TRBJ2-1, with a possible D match to TRBD1 (6 bases). The CDR3 is 15 residues long. V lost 0 bases, J lost 7 bases, and 13 bases lay in between. Germline lookup yields CDR1 SEHNR and CDR2 FQNEAQ (reference sequence). The DNA for the CDR3 is TGTGCCAGCAGCTTAGCGCTGGGGGCACGGAATGAGCAGTTCTTC. The encoded protein is CASSLALGARNEQFF. The full variable domain, rest sourced from reference TRBV7-9 and TRBJ2-1, is DTGVSQNPRHKITKRGQNVTFRCDPISEHNRLYWYRQTLGQGPEFLTYFQNEAQLEKSRLLSDRFSAERPKGSFSTLEIQRTEQGDSAMYLCASSLALGARNEQFFGPGTRLTVL.

The chain is built from TRBV7-2 and TRBJ2-1; 7 bases are shared with TRBD2. CDR1 and CDR2 from the germline V gene are SGHTA and FQGNSA. The CDR3 runs 16 residues. The trim removed 5 bases at V and 3 bases at J, leaving 10 bases unmatched. The CDR3 DNA reads as TGTGCCAGCAGCCCCCGATGGGCGGGGGTCTACAATGAGCAGTTCTTC. Translating it yields CASSPRWAGVYNEQFF.

Here the CDR3 reads CASSRTAYSNQPQHF. Here the CDR3 DNA reads TGTGCCAGCAGCCGGACAGCTTATAGCAATCAGCCCCAGCATTTT. The chain links TRBV7-2 to TRBJ1-5; TRBD1 might be the D (6 bases). V was shortened by 5 bases and J by 0 bases, with 11 bases between the two germline ends. This CDR3 is 15 amino acids long. Germline values: CDR1 SGHTA, CDR2 FQGNSA.

The V gene is TRBV4-2, the J gene TRBJ2-2; D is perhaps TRBD2 (6 bases). Germline V gene sequence: CDR1 LGHNA, CDR2 YNFKEQ. The CDR3 sequence is 15 residues long. With 0 bases removed from V and 7 bases from J, the gap between germline ends came to 12 bases. This chain's CDR3 is CASSQDLRGGGELFF. The CDR3 DNA follows: TGTGCCAGCAGCCAAGATCTGCGGGGAGGCGGGGAGCTGTTTTTT.

The chain is built from TRBV6-6 and TRBJ1-2, with D unresolved. The CDR3 contains 14 residues. V was trimmed by 7 bases and J by 6 bases, leaving 18 bases between them. Germline-derived CDR1 and CDR2 are MNHNY and SVGAGI (reference sequence). CDR3 in amino acids: CASTHGDVLDGYTF. CDR3 DNA: TGTGCCAGCACCCACGGGGATGTGTTGGATGGCTACACCTTC.

This clone came up a few times. V is TRBV29-1 and J is TRBJ2-2, with a tentative D call TRBD1 (5 bases). Deletions cut 4 bases from V and 0 bases from J, with 9 bases between. Looked up from germline, CDR1 is SQVTM and CDR2 is ANQGSEA. The length of the CDR3 is 14 residues. The CDR3 DNA reads as TGCAGCGTTGCAGGGCTCGCGAACACCGGGGAGCTGTTTTTT. Protein sequence: CSVAGLANTGELFF.

This sequence joins TRBV4-1 and TRBJ2-2; the D is unclear. CDR3 size: 12 residues. Per the germline V gene, CDR1 is MGHRA and CDR2 is YSYEKL. Trimming removed 1 base at V and 6 bases at J, with 3 bases between. CDR3: CASSQVAGELFF. The CDR3 DNA is TGCGCCAGCAGCCAAGTCGCCGGGGAGCTGTTTTTT.

The gene calls are TRBV4-2 and TRBJ1-6, with 7 bases that match TRBD1. V gave up 1 base and J gave up 13 bases; unmatched junction bases: 10. Germline loops: CDR1 LGHNA, CDR2 YNFKEQ. The CDR3 totals 15 residues. The CDR3 region is CASSQGETGYRPLHF. CDR3 bases: TGTGCCAGCAGCCAAGGCGAGACAGGGTATCGTCCCCTCCACTTT.

For the CDR3, the DNA is TGTGCCAGCAGCATTGGCGGGCTTAGACTAGCACCCCACGAGCAGTACTTC. Its protein product is CASSIGGLRLAPHEQYF. The chain couples TRBV5-4 to TRBJ2-7; 7 nucleotides match TRBD2. The CDR3 has 17 residues. The V segment lost 4 bases and the J segment 5 bases; nucleotides outside the gene matches: 18. CDR1 and CDR2 from the germline V gene are SGHNT and YYREEE (reference sequence).

The J gene is TRBJ2-1, the V gene TRBV4-2; 13 nucleotides match TRBD2. The CDR3 covers 17 residues. The V gene end was trimmed by 4 bases and the J gene end by 2 bases; junction bases not matched to a gene: 5. Germline V lookup: CDR1 LGHNA, CDR2 YNFKEQ. CDR3 amino acids: CASSRRLAGGTYNEQFF. CDR3 sequence (DNA): TGTGCCAGCAGCCGCCGACTAGCGGGGGGAACCTACAATGAGCAGTTCTTC.

The rearrangement uses TRBV2 and TRBJ2-7; D perhaps matches TRBD1 (5 bases). The CDR3 is 10 amino acids. The germline V gene encodes CDR1 SNHLY and CDR2 FYNNEI. V dropped 6 bases and J dropped 7 bases, with 7 bases sitting between them. CDR3 DNA sequence: TGTGCCAGCAGAACAGGAGAGCAGTACTTC. Its translation is CASRTGEQYF.

This chain's CDR3 is CASSPGSTNTGELFF. The CDR3, as DNA: TGTGCCAGCAGCCCCGGGAGTACGAACACCGGGGAGCTGTTTTTT. The rearrangement joins TRBV4-2 to TRBJ2-2; D might be TRBD2 (6 bases). The CDR3 length is 15 residues. Trimming took off 4 bases at V and 0 bases at J, with 9 bases between the two ends. Per germline, CDR1 LGHNA and CDR2 YNFKEQ.

This chain uses TRBV29-1 with TRBJ1-1; unclear D gene. The germline V gene encodes CDR1 SQVTM and CDR2 ANQGSEA. V lost 4 bases and J lost 1, with 10 bases in between. There are 13 residues in the CDR3. The DNA for the CDR3 is TGCAGCGTTGTTCGCCAGGAGAACACTGAAGCTTTCTTT. It is translated as CSVVRQENTEAFF.

This clone came up a few times. V and J are TRBV18 and TRBJ2-7; TRBD1 matches 10 bases. V was clipped by 4 bases and J by 5 bases; unmatched bases: 2. The CDR3 length is 13 residues. The germline V gene encodes CDR1 KGHSH and CDR2 LQKENI. The CDR3 DNA follows: TGTGCCAGCTCACGTGGGACAGGGGACGAGCAGTACTTC. Residues: CASSRGTGDEQYF.